These 14 T cell receptor beta chains were all obtained from the same sample, sequenced in a study of identical twins. Each CDR3 protein gets one entry after TCRdb re-called the 5' RACE reads with MiXCR. The table has more than 1.5 million distinct CDR3 sequences, about 32% seen once. Specimen: cord blood. Every receptor here comes from a newborn girl in good health.

This clonotype was seen only a few times. The J gene is TRBJ2-1, the V gene TRBV18; TRBD1 matches 12 bases. Germline CDR1 reads KGHSH; CDR2 reads LQKENI. The CDR3 sequence is 17 residues long. With 4 bases clipped from V and 7 bases from J, the junction kept 11 bases outside the gene matches. CDR3 bases: TGTGCCAGCTCACTGGGACAGGGGGCCGGCGTGAGGAATGAGCAGTTCTTC. Its protein product is CASSLGQGAGVRNEQFF.

The gene calls are TRBV12-3 or TRBV12-4 and TRBJ2-4, with 7 bases aligning to TRBD2. This CDR3 region has 15 residues. The trim removed 2 bases at V and 2 bases at J, leaving 3 bases unmatched. The CDR3 spells CASSLPAGPKNIQYF. The DNA of the CDR3 is TGTGCCAGCAGTTTACCAGCGGGACCCAAAAACATTCAGTACTTC.

This clonotype has more than one count but fewer than ten. The rearrangement links TRBV5-1 to TRBJ2-5; D not resolved. The germline V and J ends were trimmed by 0 bases and 3 bases, with 9 bases remaining between them. CDR3 length: 14 residues. In germline, CDR1 is SGHRS, CDR2 YFSETQ. The CDR3 coding sequence is TGCGCCAGCAGCTTGGCGACGCATAAAGAGACCCAGTACTTC. This sequence encodes CASSLATHKETQYF.

The gene calls are TRBV11-3 and TRBJ2-3; 9 bases line up with TRBD2. The CDR3 length is 18 residues. CDR1 and CDR2 (germline): SGHNT, YENEEA. Trimming at V came to 1 base and at J to 2 bases, leaving 10 bases not matched to a gene. CDR3 sequence reads: CASSLGVSIAGDTDTQYF. In DNA, the CDR3 is TGTGCCAGCAGCTTAGGGGTGTCGATAGCGGGAGACACAGATACGCAGTATTTT.

This clonotype was counted a few times. The chain links TRBV11-2 to TRBJ2-7; no firm D call. With 0 bases removed from V and 4 bases from J, the gap between germline ends came to 7 bases. CDR1 is SGHAT, CDR2 FQNNGV, per germline. The CDR3 totals 13 residues. The DNA for the CDR3 is TGTGCCAGCAGCTTAGAAGTGCGGTACGAGCAGTACTTC. Translating gives CASSLEVRYEQYF.

This clonotype was detected only a few times. This sequence joins TRBV29-1 and TRBJ2-1; D is perhaps TRBD2 (6 bases). The J call is uncertain, as TRBJ2-7 better fits the DNA end. Germline V CDR1 and CDR2: SQVTM, ANQGSEA. The CDR3 has 14 amino acids. This CDR3 reads CSVEGWDSYNEQYF. The CDR3 DNA is TGCAGCGTTGAGGGGTGGGACTCCTACAATGAGCAGTACTTC.

This chain uses TRBV28 with TRBJ2-7; D gene uncertain. CDR3 size: 13 residues. The ends were cut back, 7 bases at V and 2 bases at J, with 12 bases in the middle. CDR1 is MDHEN and CDR2 is SYDVKM in the germline V gene. CDR3 amino acids: CASTFGRTYEQYF. Written as DNA, the CDR3 is TGTGCCAGCACCTTCGGTAGAACCTACGAGCAGTACTTC. The full variable domain, with the rest looked up from reference TRBV28 and TRBJ2-7, is DVKVTQSSRYLVKRTGEKVFLECVQDMDHENMFWYRQDPGLGLRLIYFSYDVKMKEKGDIPEGYSVSREKKERFSLILESASTNQTSMYLCASTFGRTYEQYFGPGTRLTVT.

This sequence joins TRBV2 and TRBJ2-7; 8 bases map to TRBD2. The DNA matches TRBJ2-4 better at its end, which makes the J call doubtful. The CDR3 is 15 residues long. CDR1 is SNHLY, CDR2 FYNNEI, per germline. The CDR3 DNA reads as TGTGCCAGCAGTGATGGGCTAGCGGGTGGGAACATTCAGTACTTC. Protein: CASSDGLAGGNIQYF.

The chain has TRBV20-1 and TRBJ2-7, with 11 bases matching TRBD2. V lost 1 base to trimming and J lost 0 bases; unmatched junction nucleotides: 23. Germline assignment: CDR1 DFQATT and CDR2 SNEGSKA (reference sequence). The length of the CDR3 is 22 residues. The CDR3 DNA reads TGCAGTGCTAGAGCCTTGGGGAATATAATTTTTGGACTAGCGGGCGGCTCCTACGAGCAGTACTTC. Its protein product is CSARALGNIIFGLAGGSYEQYF.

V and J are TRBV9 and TRBJ2-1; 7 bases match TRBD1. The CDR3 runs 15 residues. Germline CDR1 reads SGDLS; CDR2 reads YYNGEE. The V segment lost 0 bases and the J segment 6 bases; nucleotides outside the gene matches: 6. CDR3 in amino acids: CASSVAGRGFNEQFF. For the CDR3, the DNA is TGTGCCAGCAGCGTAGCGGGCAGGGGGTTCAATGAGCAGTTCTTC.

The chain recombines TRBV11-2 with TRBJ2-1; D is possibly TRBD1 (5 bases). V was shortened by 5 bases and J by 5 bases, with 22 bases between the two germline ends. The CDR3 loop spans 17 amino acids. From germline, CDR1 is SGHAT and CDR2 FQNNGV. CDR3 sequence reads: CASSTSPSWQGDNEQFF. CDR3 sequence (DNA): TGTGCCAGCAGCACGTCGCCGTCCTGGCAGGGTGACAATGAGCAGTTCTTC.

This clonotype was seen once. The chain carries TRBV12-3 or TRBV12-4 and TRBJ2-5; 10 bases fit TRBD2. There are 15 residues in the CDR3. V lost 6 bases, J lost 11 bases, and 15 bases stayed unmatched. CDR3 DNA: TGTGCCAGCAGGGCCCTAGCGGGAGAGTACAATGAGCAGTACTTC. The encoded protein is CASRALAGEYNEQYF.

The table lists this clonotype with many counts. V gene TRBV27 combines with J gene TRBJ2-7, with D unclear. Germline V CDR1 and CDR2: MNHEY, SMNVEV (reference sequence). There are 13 residues in the CDR3. V dropped 2 bases and J dropped 4 bases, with 9 bases sitting between them. The CDR3 coding sequence is TGTGCCAGCAGTTTAGGCAGGTGGTACGAGCAGTACTTC. It codes for CASSLGRWYEQYF.

This clonotype has more than one count but fewer than ten. The chain couples TRBV25-1 to TRBJ2-4; D is uncertain. The J call may not be correct, given that the DNA end is closer to TRBJ2-7. Germline V gene lookup returns CDR1 MGHDK and CDR2 SYGVNS. The CDR3 covers 10 residues. CDR3 sequence: CASSADEQYF. The DNA for the CDR3 is TGTGCCAGCAGTGCGGACGAGCAGTACTTC.